What follows are 31 T cell receptor beta chains derived from one specimen sequenced in a study of T-cell memory formation after mild COVID-19. MiXCR, applied by TCRdb to the 5' RACE reads, yields one record per CDR3 protein. The sample lists nearly 250,000 distinct CDR3 sequences, roughly 14% occurring once. The sample was PBMCs or a T cell subset sorted from them (not recorded which). Source of these receptors: an adult woman who had mild COVID-19 (a few samples of this study predate the infection). Cell type and time point are not known.

The genes are TRBV7-9 and TRBJ1-1, with unresolved D. Germline V CDR1 and CDR2: SEHNR, FQNEAQ (reference sequence). V was cut by 5 bases and J by 3 bases, with 13 bases left in between. The CDR3 is 14 residues long. The CDR3 region is CASSGERVDTEAFF. CDR3 DNA sequence: TGTGCCAGCAGCGGAGAGCGAGTGGACACTGAAGCTTTCTTT.

The genes are TRBV4-1 and TRBJ1-2; TRBD1 might be the D (5 bases). Looked up from germline, CDR1 is MGHRA and CDR2 is YSYEKL. This CDR3 spans 16 amino acids. Trimming took 0 bases from V and 3 from J, leaving 14 bases between them. The CDR3 loop is CASSQEGGAGYYGYTF. CDR3 nucleotides: TGCGCCAGCAGCCAAGAGGGTGGGGCGGGGTACTATGGCTACACCTTC.

This chain uses TRBV12-3 or TRBV12-4 with TRBJ2-3; 8 nucleotides match TRBD1. V was clipped by 6 bases and J by 0 bases; unmatched bases: 14. This CDR3 spans 18 amino acids. The chain's CDR3 is CASRKGTGGPLSTDTQYF. The DNA of the CDR3 is TGTGCCAGCAGGAAGGGGACAGGAGGCCCCCTTAGCACAGATACGCAGTATTTT.

J is TRBJ2-3 and V is TRBV12-3 or TRBV12-4, with TRBD2 matching 13 bases. Trimming removed 5 bases from V and 4 bases from J; junction bases left unmatched: 9. This CDR3 has 17 amino acids. This CDR3 is CASSPGLAGVGADTQYF. CDR3 DNA: TGTGCCAGCAGTCCAGGACTAGCGGGAGTTGGGGCAGATACGCAGTATTTT.

This clonotype was observed a few times. This chain connects TRBV25-1 to TRBJ2-3; 8 bases match TRBD1. Trimming at V came to 4 bases and at J to 0 bases, leaving 9 bases not matched to a gene. Germline-derived CDR1 and CDR2 are MGHDK and SYGVNS. The CDR3 length is 17 residues. The CDR3 DNA reads as TGTGCCAGCAGTGTACTCGGACAGGGCCCTAGCACAGATACGCAGTATTTT. It codes for CASSVLGQGPSTDTQYF.

This clonotype occurred a few times. The rearrangement joins TRBV5-6 to TRBJ2-2; D unclear. Germline assignment: CDR1 SGHDT and CDR2 YYEEEE. This CDR3 has 16 amino acids. Trimming stripped 1 base from V and 0 bases from J, with 10 bases between. The CDR3 protein is CASSLYQGSNTGELFF. In DNA form, the CDR3 reads TGTGCCAGCAGCTTGTATCAAGGGTCGAACACCGGGGAGCTGTTTTTT.

In this sample, this clonotype turned up many times. The chain joins TRBV9 to TRBJ2-4, with D possibly matching TRBD1 (6 bases). Germline assignment: CDR1 SGDLS and CDR2 YYNGEE. The V end was cut by 4 bases, the J end by 2 bases, with 13 bases between. This CDR3 spans 15 amino acids. DNA for the CDR3: TGTGCCAGCAGCTCCCGGGACACCTCCAAAAACATTCAGTACTTC. This encodes CASSSRDTSKNIQYF.

In this sample, this clonotype turned up a few times. V is TRBV25-1 and J is TRBJ2-1; D call uncertain. Germline loops: CDR1 MGHDK, CDR2 SYGVNS. With 0 bases removed from V and 12 bases from J, the gap between germline ends came to 18 bases. The CDR3 is 15 amino acids. The CDR3 here is CASSEYSPAKMGQFF. Here the CDR3 DNA reads TGTGCCAGCAGTGAATATTCTCCCGCCAAGATGGGGCAGTTCTTC.

V gene TRBV15 combines with J gene TRBJ2-7; 9 nucleotides match TRBD2. The CDR3 runs 15 residues. With 6 bases clipped from V and 0 bases from J, the junction kept 6 bases outside the gene matches. CDR1 and CDR2 (germline): LNHNV, YYDKDF (reference sequence). CDR3: CATRSAGGNSYEQYF. CDR3 nucleotide sequence: TGTGCCACCAGATCAGCGGGGGGTAACTCCTACGAGCAGTACTTC.

This chain uses TRBV6-2 or TRBV6-3 with TRBJ2-7; D is unresolved. V was clipped by 6 bases and J by 3 bases, with 18 bases between them. Per the germline V gene, CDR1 is MNHEY and CDR2 is SVGEGT. The CDR3 extends over 15 amino acids. The CDR3 DNA reads TGTGCCAGCAGAAGTACGCCTTGGCGGAGCTACGAGCAGTACTTC. The encoded protein is CASRSTPWRSYEQYF.

V usage is TRBV5-1 and J usage is TRBJ2-7, with D hard to call. Between the trimmed V and J ends, which lost 2 bases and 1 base, there was a span of 10 bases. The CDR3 sequence is 14 residues long. Germline-derived CDR1 and CDR2 are SGHRS and YFSETQ. CDR3 protein: CASSFTERSYEQYF. DNA for the CDR3: TGCGCCAGCAGCTTCACAGAGAGGTCCTACGAGCAGTACTTC.

V is TRBV18 and J is TRBJ2-1, with 10 bases matching TRBD2. The length of the CDR3 is 16 residues. The germline V gene has CDR1 KGHSH and CDR2 LQKENI. V lost 2 bases, J lost 9 bases, and 10 bases stayed unmatched. CDR3 sequence (DNA): TGTGCCAGCTCACCAACTACGCGTCTAGCGGGAGTTGAGCAGTTCTTC. Residues: CASSPTTRLAGVEQFF. The entire variable domain, with the rest obtained from reference TRBV18 and TRBJ2-1, is as follows: NAGVMQNPRHLVRRRGQEARLRCSPMKGHSHVYWYRQLPEEGLKFMVYLQKENIIDESGMPKERFSAEFPKEGPSILRIQQVVRGDSAAYFCASSPTTRLAGVEQFFGPGTRLTVL.

This clonotype was detected many times. The gene calls are TRBV25-1 and TRBJ2-1; 8 bases map to TRBD2. The CDR3 length is 14 residues. Germline loops: CDR1 MGHDK, CDR2 SYGVNS. V gave up 8 bases and J gave up 2 bases; unmatched junction bases: 5. The CDR3, as DNA: TGTGCCAGCCGGGGGGGACTTCCCTACAATGAGCAGTTCTTC. As protein: CASRGGLPYNEQFF.

This clonotype was observed many times. The chain joins TRBV12-3 or TRBV12-4 to TRBJ1-2; D unresolved. Trimming removed 7 bases at V and 3 bases at J, with 15 bases between. This CDR3 comprises 14 residues. The CDR3 here is CASTQPGSYYGYTF. The CDR3, as DNA: TGTGCCAGCACCCAGCCCGGAAGTTACTATGGCTACACCTTC.

This clonotype came up a few times. The gene calls are TRBV6-5 and TRBJ1-2; TRBD1 aligns across 8 bases. The CDR3 is 14 amino acids. The germline V gene encodes CDR1 MNHEY and CDR2 SVGAGI. After removal of 6 bases from V and 6 bases from J, the junction contained 9 bases not matched to a gene. The CDR3 DNA reads TGTGCCAGCAGCACCTCCGGACAGGGCCATGGCTACACCTTC. Residues: CASSTSGQGHGYTF.

This rearrangement joins TRBV12-3 or TRBV12-4 to TRBJ2-1, with TRBD1 matching over 7 bases. The CDR3 covers 12 residues. The ends lost 9 bases at V and 8 bases at J; junction bases unmatched: 7. The CDR3 nucleotides read TGTGCCAGTTCGACAGGGTTCGATGAGCAGTTCTTC. Its protein is CASSTGFDEQFF.

This clonotype was counted between two and nine times. V and J are TRBV11-2 and TRBJ2-7; TRBD1 agrees at 8 bases. The V gene end was trimmed by 5 bases and the J gene end by 2 bases; junction bases not matched to a gene: 8. The CDR3 spans 15 residues. The germline gives CDR1 SGHAT, CDR2 FQNNGV. For the CDR3, the DNA is TGTGCCAGCAGCCTCGGACAGGGTCTGGCCTACGAGCAGTACTTC. Protein product: CASSLGQGLAYEQYF.

In its sample, this clonotype was seen many times. The chain recombines TRBV5-1 with TRBJ1-5; 8 bases map to TRBD1. Germline-derived CDR1 and CDR2 are SGHRS and YFSETQ. V shed 2 bases, J shed 7 bases, and the junction held 5 bases outside the gene matches. The CDR3 contains 14 residues. CDR3 amino acids: CASSLQGVGQPQHF. The CDR3 DNA sequence: TGCGCCAGCAGCTTACAGGGGGTAGGGCAGCCCCAGCATTTT.

This clonotype was seen ten or more times. This rearrangement joins TRBV12-3 or TRBV12-4 to TRBJ2-2, with 9 bases matching TRBD1. The CDR3 loop spans 14 amino acids. The J segment lost 5 bases and the V segment lost 8 bases, leaving 6 bases of the junction unmatched. CDR3 sequence reads: CASFGQGRTGELFF. CDR3 sequence (DNA): TGTGCCAGCTTTGGACAGGGGCGGACCGGGGAGCTGTTTTTT.

This chain links TRBV12-3 or TRBV12-4 with TRBJ1-5, with D perhaps matching TRBD1 (5 bases). V was clipped by 0 bases and J by 1 base, with 7 bases between them. The CDR3 length is 15 residues. In DNA form, the CDR3 reads TGTGCCAGCAGTTTAGCGCACAGGAGCAATCAGCCCCAGCATTTT. Its translation: CASSLAHRSNQPQHF.

This clonotype turned up a few times. This chain connects TRBV15 to TRBJ2-2; no clear D. This CDR3 has 14 residues. Per the germline V gene, CDR1 is LNHNV and CDR2 is YYDKDF (reference sequence). Trimming pared 8 bases from V and 5 bases from J, leaving 15 bases between. The CDR3 DNA sequence: TGTGCCACCCGCCCGGATGCCCTAACCGGGGAGCTGTTTTTT. It is translated as CATRPDALTGELFF. Variable domain in full (rest from reference TRBV15 and TRBJ2-2): DAMVIQNPRYQVTQFGKPVTLSCSQTLNHNVMYWYQQKSSQAPKLLFHYYDKDFNNEADTPDNFQSRRPNTSFCFLDIRSPGLGDTAMYLCATRPDALTGELFFGEGSRLTVL.

This clonotype came up a few times. The chain joins TRBV14 to TRBJ2-3; TRBD2 agrees at 12 bases. Germline CDR1 SGHDN, CDR2 FVKESK. Unmatched junction bases numbered 9, after V lost 4 bases and J lost 1 base. This CDR3 has 18 residues. The CDR3 bases are TGTGCCAGCAGCCCCTCGTGGACTAGCGGGGTCGGCACAGATACGCAGTATTTT. Translation gives CASSPSWTSGVGTDTQYF. The full variable domain, rest sourced from reference TRBV14 and TRBJ2-3, is EAGVTQFPSHSVIEKGQTVTLRCDPISGHDNLYWYRRVMGKEIKFLLHFVKESKQDESGMPNNRFLAERTGGTYSTLKVQPAELEDSGVYFCASSPSWTSGVGTDTQYFGPGTRLTVL.

The genes are TRBV19 and TRBJ1-2, with no clear D. The CDR3 runs to 13 residues. Germline assignment: CDR1 LNHDA and CDR2 SQIVND (reference sequence). Trimming took 3 bases from V and 1 from J, leaving 6 bases between them. CDR3 DNA sequence: TGTGCCAGTAGTATCAAGGTTAACTATGGCTACACCTTC. It translates to CASSIKVNYGYTF.

This sequence joins TRBV3-1 and TRBJ2-7, with D tentatively TRBD2 (6 bases). Germline lookup yields CDR1 LGHDT and CDR2 YNNKEL (reference sequence). The CDR3 length is 15 residues. Trimming shortened V by 1 base and J by 3 bases, and 13 bases separated the two germline ends. CDR3 loop: CASSQAGQDYYEQYF. For the CDR3, the DNA is TGTGCCAGCAGCCAAGCCGGGCAGGACTACTACGAGCAGTACTTC.

V usage is TRBV5-5 and J usage is TRBJ1-2; D uncertain. Germline V gene data show CDR1 as SGHKS and CDR2 as YYEKEE (reference sequence). The V end lost 0 bases, the J end lost 4 bases, and 13 bases lay between the germline ends. The CDR3 is made up of 15 amino acids. CDR3 sequence: CASSLARGLGYGYTF. In DNA form, the CDR3 reads TGTGCCAGCAGCTTGGCCCGCGGGCTTGGCTATGGCTACACCTTC.

This clonotype was counted only a few times. The chain links TRBV24-1 to TRBJ2-7; TRBD2 is a possible D gene (6 bases). Germline V gives CDR1 KGHDR, CDR2 SFDVKD. The CDR3 has 13 amino acids. V was cut by 4 bases and J by 5 bases, with 11 bases left in between. The CDR3 DNA reads as TGTGCCACCAGTGACAGCGGGCGCGACGAGCAGTACTTC. It is translated as CATSDSGRDEQYF.

This clonotype was seen a handful of times. This rearrangement joins TRBV7-6 to TRBJ2-1, with TRBD1 matching 9 bases. Germline V gives CDR1 SGHVS, CDR2 FNYEAQ. J gave up 9 bases and V 5 bases, and 5 bases lay outside the gene matches. The CDR3 runs 13 residues. DNA for the CDR3: TGTGCCAGCAGCCTGGGACAGGGACGTGAGCAGTTCTTC. Translating it yields CASSLGQGREQFF. The whole variable domain, remainder taken from reference TRBV7-6 and TRBJ2-1, is GAGVSQSPRYKVTKRGQDVALRCDPISGHVSLYWYRQALGQGPEFLTYFNYEAQQDKSGLPNDRFSAERPEGSISTLTIQRTEQRDSAMYRCASSLGQGREQFFGPGTRLTVL.

V is TRBV24-1 and J is TRBJ1-1; no firm D call. V lost 12 bases and J lost 4, with 17 bases in between. Germline assignment: CDR1 KGHDR and CDR2 SFDVKD. The CDR3 contains 13 residues. The CDR3 sequence: CAPPPGATTEAFF. CDR3 coding DNA: TGTGCCCCCCCGCCGGGAGCCACCACTGAAGCTTTCTTT.

This clonotype has a handful of counts. The chain carries TRBV6-1 and TRBJ2-3; TRBD2 might be the D (6 bases). V was cut by 0 bases and J by 5 bases, with 9 bases left in between. The CDR3 contains 14 residues. Germline CDR1 reads MNHNS; CDR2 reads SASEGT. CDR3 sequence: CASSEAWGEDTQYF. As DNA, the CDR3 is TGTGCCAGCAGTGAAGCCTGGGGGGAAGATACGCAGTATTTT.

This clonotype came up a few times. V and J are TRBV5-1 and TRBJ2-7, with 7 bases that match TRBD1. J lost 1 base, V lost 5 bases, and 6 bases had no gene match. Per germline, CDR1 SGHRS and CDR2 YFSETQ. CDR3 length equals 14 residues. CDR3: CASSSQGISYEQYF. The CDR3 bases are TGCGCCAGCAGTTCACAGGGGATTTCCTACGAGCAGTACTTC.

A few counts support this clonotype. The V call is TRBV20-1, the J call TRBJ2-1; 9 positions agree with TRBD2. Germline assignment: CDR1 DFQATT and CDR2 SNEGSKA (reference sequence). Unmatched junction bases numbered 10, after V lost 1 base and J lost 9 bases. The CDR3 extends over 15 amino acids. CDR3 amino acids: CSARAGGGGAPEQFF. As DNA, the CDR3 is TGCAGTGCTAGAGCTGGAGGCGGGGGGGCCCCTGAGCAGTTCTTC.